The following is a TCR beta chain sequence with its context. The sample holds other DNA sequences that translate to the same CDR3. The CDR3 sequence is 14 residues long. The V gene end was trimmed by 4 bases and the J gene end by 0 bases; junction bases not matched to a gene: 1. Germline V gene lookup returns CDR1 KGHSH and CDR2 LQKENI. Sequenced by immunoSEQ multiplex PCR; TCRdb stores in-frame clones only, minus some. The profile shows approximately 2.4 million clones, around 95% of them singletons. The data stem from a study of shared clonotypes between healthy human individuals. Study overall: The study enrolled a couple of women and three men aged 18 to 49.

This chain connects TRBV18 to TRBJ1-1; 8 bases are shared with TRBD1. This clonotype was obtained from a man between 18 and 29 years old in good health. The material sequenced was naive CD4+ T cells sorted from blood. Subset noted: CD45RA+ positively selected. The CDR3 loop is CASSRQGLNTEAFF. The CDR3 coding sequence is TGTGCCAGCTCACGACAGGGGTTGAACACTGAAGCTTTCTTT.